This TCR beta chain was obtained from a study of T cells after yellow fever vaccination. On the study more broadly: Low-cell-number fractions underwent preparation using SMART-Seq v4 Ultra Low Input.

Each CDR3 protein is one row after TCRdb ran MiXCR on the 5' RACE reads. The sample lists nearly 350,000 distinct CDR3 sequences, about 8.3% occurring once. The germline V and J ends were trimmed by 6 bases and 1 base, with 9 bases remaining between them. The CDR3 runs to 13 residues. Germline CDR1 and CDR2: ENHRY and SYGVKD. V is TRBV10-3 and J is TRBJ2-5; either TRBD1 or TRBD2 may supply D (5 bases each). Material: PBMCs, obtained around 45 days after the first yellow fever vaccination. This receptor was obtained from a man between 18 and 29 years old who received the YFV17D yellow fever vaccine. CDR3 amino acids: CAIRGDPQETQYF. In nucleotides, the CDR3 is TGTGCCATCAGGGGGGATCCCCAAGAGACCCAGTACTTC.